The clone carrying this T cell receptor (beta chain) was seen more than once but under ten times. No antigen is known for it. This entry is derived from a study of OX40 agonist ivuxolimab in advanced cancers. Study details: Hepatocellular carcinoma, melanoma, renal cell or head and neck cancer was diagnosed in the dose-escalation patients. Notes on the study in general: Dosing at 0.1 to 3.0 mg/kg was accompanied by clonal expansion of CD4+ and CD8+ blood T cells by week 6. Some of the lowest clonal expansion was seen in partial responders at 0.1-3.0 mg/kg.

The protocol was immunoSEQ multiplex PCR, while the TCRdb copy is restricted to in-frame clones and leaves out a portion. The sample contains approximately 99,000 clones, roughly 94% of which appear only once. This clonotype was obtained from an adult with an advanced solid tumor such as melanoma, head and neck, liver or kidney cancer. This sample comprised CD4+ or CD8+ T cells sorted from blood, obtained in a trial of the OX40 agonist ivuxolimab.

The CDR3 region is CASSYSVGHYEQYF. DNA for the CDR3: TGTGCCAGCAGTTACTCGGTCGGGCACTACGAGCAGTACTTC. V gene TRBV6-5 combines with J gene TRBJ2-7; D call uncertain. The germline V gene has CDR1 MNHEY and CDR2 SVGAGI. CDR3 length equals 14 residues. V was shortened by 0 bases and J by 3 bases, with 9 bases between the two germline ends.